This T cell receptor (beta chain) was sequenced for a study of cytotoxic CD8 clonotypes in ibrutinib-treated CLL. Regarding the study as a whole: Exceeding age-matched healthy donors, baseline clonality also tracked the counts of circulating CD8+ T cells. Few clonotypes were public, and these shrank or held steady under treatment.

The CDR3 covers 15 residues. Looked up from germline, CDR1 is SGHTA and CDR2 is FQGNSA. Trimming removed 4 bases from V and 8 bases from J; junction bases left unmatched: 10. Details on this clone: Antigen specificity is unknown.

Depths of 1 in 200,000 to 1 in 1 million T cells were the sequencing target. Only in-frame clones appear in the TCRdb table, and some are missing; sequencing was by immunoSEQ multiplex PCR. This sample has 65,000 to 95,000 clones; about 86% occur once, and the top ten carry around 5.4%. The sequence was obtained from a human donor with chronic lymphocytic leukemia. The sample here was PBMCs, taken before ibrutinib treatment. V gene TRBV7-2 combines with J gene TRBJ1-2, with 10 bases that match TRBD1. The CDR3 loop reads CASSWDRQGAVGYTF. Here the CDR3 DNA reads TGTGCCAGCAGCTGGGACCGACAGGGGGCGGTGGGCTACACCTTC.